The rows below give T cell receptor beta chains drawn from one sample of a study of shared clonotypes between healthy human individuals. TCRdb's table, derived via immunoSEQ multiplex PCR, lists solely in-frame clones and lacks some. This sample has some 630,000 clones; approximately 96% occur once, and the top ten carry around 0.1%. The sample taken for sequencing was naive CD8+ T cells sorted from blood. The receptor set was obtained from a young woman in good health. CDR3s include the opening cysteine and the closing phenylalanine or tryptophan. Each record gives: clone size, D gene, V gene, J gene, CDR3 DNA, CDR3 protein. A D gene is named only where the DNA matches it firmly. Clone sizes are given selectively: once, few, many, or a class where the clone is expanded.

clone_size: -
d_call: TRBD2
v_call: TRBV27
j_call: TRBJ2-7
cdr3_nt: TGTGCCAGCGCCGTTGGAGCGGGAACCTACGAGCAGTACTTC
cdr3_aa: CASAVGAGTYEQYF

clone_size: -
d_call: TRBD1
v_call: TRBV11-2
j_call: TRBJ1-2
cdr3_nt: TGTGCCAGCAGGACAGGGCCCTATGGCTACACCTTC
cdr3_aa: CASRTGPYGYTF

clone_size: -
d_call: -
v_call: TRBV7-9
j_call: TRBJ2-2
cdr3_nt: TGTGCCAGCAGCACAGCAGGCGGCACCGGGGAGCTGTTTTTT
cdr3_aa: CASSTAGGTGELFF

clone_size: -
d_call: TRBD1
v_call: TRBV13
j_call: TRBJ1-3
cdr3_nt: TGTGCCAGCAGCTTAGAACAGGGGCCTAACACCATATATTTT
cdr3_aa: CASSLEQGPNTIYF

clone_size: -
d_call: -
v_call: TRBV15
j_call: TRBJ1-5
cdr3_nt: TGTGCCACCAGCAGAGATCGGGGTTCAAATCAGCCCCAGCATTTT
cdr3_aa: CATSRDRGSNQPQHF

clone_size: -
d_call: TRBD2
v_call: TRBV14
j_call: TRBJ2-1
cdr3_nt: TGTGCCAGCAGCGAGGGACTAGCGGTAGGAGACCCCAATGAGCAGTTCTTC
cdr3_aa: CASSEGLAVGDPNEQFF

clone_size: -
d_call: -
v_call: TRBV28
j_call: TRBJ2-2
cdr3_nt: TGTGCCAGCAGTTTATTTGGGGAGCTGTTTTTT
cdr3_aa: CASSLFGELFF

clone_size: -
d_call: TRBD2
v_call: TRBV11-2
j_call: TRBJ2-7
cdr3_nt: TGTGCCAGCAGGTGGGGGGAGGGTGAGCAGTACTTC
cdr3_aa: CASRWGEGEQYF

clone_size: -
d_call: TRBD2
v_call: TRBV9
j_call: TRBJ2-1
cdr3_nt: TGTGCCAGCAGCGTCGGTTCGACTAGCGGGATCTACAATGAGCAGTTCTTC
cdr3_aa: CASSVGSTSGIYNEQFF

clone_size: -
d_call: TRBD1
v_call: TRBV2
j_call: TRBJ2-7
cdr3_nt: TGTGCCAGCAACGACCGGGACAGGGGCTACGAGCAGTACTTC
cdr3_aa: CASNDRDRGYEQYF

clone_size: -
d_call: TRBD1
v_call: TRBV7-9
j_call: TRBJ2-2
cdr3_nt: TGTGCCAGCAGTCCCGCGACAGGGGGCGCTTACGGGGAGCTGTTTTTT
cdr3_aa: CASSPATGGAYGELFF

clone_size: -
d_call: TRBD1
v_call: TRBV6-6
j_call: TRBJ2-5
cdr3_nt: TGTGCCAGCAGTAAACAGGGACAGCAAGGGGAGCAGTACTTC
cdr3_aa: CASSKQGQQGEQYF

clone_size: -
d_call: TRBD1
v_call: TRBV27
j_call: TRBJ2-7
cdr3_nt: TGTGCCAGCCCCGGGACAGGGGGCAACTACGAGCAGTACTTC
cdr3_aa: CASPGTGGNYEQYF

clone_size: once
d_call: -
v_call: TRBV28
j_call: TRBJ1-1
cdr3_nt: TGTGCCAGCAGTTCCGTTACTAACACTGAAGCTTTCTTT
cdr3_aa: CASSSVTNTEAFF

clone_size: -
d_call: -
v_call: TRBV5-4
j_call: TRBJ2-3
cdr3_nt: TGTGCCAGCAAAACCACAGATACGCAGTATTTT
cdr3_aa: CASKTTDTQYF

clone_size: -
d_call: -
v_call: TRBV18
j_call: TRBJ1-1
cdr3_nt: TGTGCCAGCTCACCACCGAGTGGGGCTGAAACTGAAGCTTTCTTT
cdr3_aa: CASSPPSGAETEAFF

clone_size: -
d_call: -
v_call: TRBV30
j_call: TRBJ1-1
cdr3_nt: TGTGCCTGGAGTGTGGGCCCGAACACTGAAGCTTTCTTT
cdr3_aa: CAWSVGPNTEAFF

clone_size: -
d_call: -
v_call: TRBV30
j_call: TRBJ2-7
cdr3_nt: TGTGCCTGGAGTGGGATCGGGACCGATCTCTACGAGCAGTACTTC
cdr3_aa: CAWSGIGTDLYEQYF

clone_size: -
d_call: -
v_call: TRBV5-6
j_call: TRBJ1-2
cdr3_nt: TGTGCCAGCAGCATCGCGGGGGGCGATGGCTACACCTTC
cdr3_aa: CASSIAGGDGYTF

clone_size: -
d_call: TRBD2
v_call: TRBV2
j_call: TRBJ2-4
cdr3_nt: TGTGCCAGCAGTGGAATGGGAGGGGATGGAAACATTCAGTACTTC
cdr3_aa: CASSGMGGDGNIQYF

clone_size: -
d_call: TRBD1
v_call: TRBV6-1
j_call: TRBJ2-1
cdr3_nt: TGTGCCAGCAGTGGGTTCGGACAGGGGGCTTTAAATGAGCAGTTCTTC
cdr3_aa: CASSGFGQGALNEQFF

clone_size: -
d_call: -
v_call: TRBV28
j_call: TRBJ1-3
cdr3_nt: TGTGCCAGCAGTTTAGCCCAGGGGTTCGCTGGAAACACCATATATTTT
cdr3_aa: CASSLAQGFAGNTIYF

clone_size: -
d_call: TRBD1
v_call: TRBV14
j_call: TRBJ2-7
cdr3_nt: TGTGCCAGCAGCCCCGGGACAGCTTTTTACGAGCAGTACTTC
cdr3_aa: CASSPGTAFYEQYF

clone_size: -
d_call: -
v_call: TRBV29-1
j_call: TRBJ2-3
cdr3_nt: TGCAGCGTTGAAGATCTTGATAGCAGCACAGATACGCAGTATTTT
cdr3_aa: CSVEDLDSSTDTQYF

clone_size: once
d_call: -
v_call: TRBV4-2
j_call: TRBJ2-7
cdr3_nt: TGTGCCAGCAGCCAAGATGGCTCCAACTTCTACGAGCAGTACTTC
cdr3_aa: CASSQDGSNFYEQYF

clone_size: -
d_call: TRBD2
v_call: TRBV13
j_call: TRBJ2-7
cdr3_nt: TGTGCCAGCAGCTTACGGCTAGCGGGAGACGAGCAGTACTTC
cdr3_aa: CASSLRLAGDEQYF

clone_size: -
d_call: -
v_call: TRBV6-5
j_call: TRBJ1-2
cdr3_nt: TGTGCCAGCAGTCACGGACAGTCCGTCTACGGCTACACCTTC
cdr3_aa: CASSHGQSVYGYTF

clone_size: -
d_call: TRBD2
v_call: TRBV29-1
j_call: TRBJ2-7
cdr3_nt: TGCAGCGTTGAGGGGACTAGCGGTTCCTACGAGCAGTACTTC
cdr3_aa: CSVEGTSGSYEQYF

clone_size: -
d_call: -
v_call: TRBV27
j_call: TRBJ2-3
cdr3_nt: TGTGCCAGCAGTTTATTAGCCCTGCGTGCAGATACGCAGTATTTT
cdr3_aa: CASSLLALRADTQYF

clone_size: -
d_call: TRBD2
v_call: TRBV27
j_call: TRBJ2-7
cdr3_nt: TGTGCCAGCAGTTCGGGTAGCGGGAGTGGTAGATCCTACGAGCAGTACTTC
cdr3_aa: CASSSGSGSGRSYEQYF

clone_size: -
d_call: TRBD1
v_call: TRBV30
j_call: TRBJ2-1
cdr3_nt: TGTGCCTGGGGGGATATGGGACAGTCCTACAATGAGCAGTTCTTC
cdr3_aa: CAWGDMGQSYNEQFF

clone_size: -
d_call: TRBD2
v_call: TRBV7-6
j_call: TRBJ2-7
cdr3_nt: TGTGCCAGCAGCCCCAGGGCTAGCGGGAGATCCTACGAGCAGTACTTC
cdr3_aa: CASSPRASGRSYEQYF

clone_size: -
d_call: TRBD2
v_call: TRBV4-1
j_call: TRBJ2-3
cdr3_nt: TGCGCCAGCAGCCAACAGCCTACTAGCGGGAGAGCAGATACGCAGTATTTT
cdr3_aa: CASSQQPTSGRADTQYF

clone_size: -
d_call: -
v_call: TRBV5-1
j_call: TRBJ2-2
cdr3_nt: TGCGCCAGCAGCTTGGATGGGACCGGGGAGCTGTTTTTT
cdr3_aa: CASSLDGTGELFF

clone_size: -
d_call: -
v_call: TRBV10-2
j_call: TRBJ2-1
cdr3_nt: TGCGCCGCCGGTGAAGACTACAATGAGCAGTTCTTC
cdr3_aa: CAAGEDYNEQFF

clone_size: -
d_call: -
v_call: TRBV27
j_call: TRBJ2-7
cdr3_nt: TGTGCCAGCAGTTTATCAGGGCCCTACGAGCAGTACTTC
cdr3_aa: CASSLSGPYEQYF

clone_size: -
d_call: -
v_call: TRBV11-1
j_call: TRBJ2-1
cdr3_nt: TGTGCCAGCACCCCCCGTGATGAGTGGAGGGGGGATGAGCAGTTCTTC
cdr3_aa: CASTPRDEWRGDEQFF

clone_size: -
d_call: -
v_call: TRBV5-1
j_call: TRBJ2-1
cdr3_nt: TGCGCCAGCAGCTTAGCGGGTAGCTCCTACAATGAGCAGTTCTTC
cdr3_aa: CASSLAGSSYNEQFF

clone_size: -
d_call: -
v_call: TRBV2
j_call: TRBJ2-4
cdr3_nt: TGTGCCAGCAGTGAAGCGTTGTGGGAGGACATTCAGTACTTC
cdr3_aa: CASSEALWEDIQYF

clone_size: -
d_call: -
v_call: TRBV27
j_call: TRBJ2-4
cdr3_nt: TGTGCCAGCAGTTTATTGAGGGGAGCCAAAAACATTCAGTACTTC
cdr3_aa: CASSLLRGAKNIQYF